The 3 T cell receptor beta chains presented below share a single source sample, sequenced in a study of persistence of HIV-infected CD4 T cells. This was the immunoSEQ version 4 assay in survey mode. Generated by immunoSEQ multiplex PCR, the TCRdb table keeps only in-frame clones and is missing some. In the table there are over 10,000 clones, roughly 62% of which are singletons. These receptors have no known antigen. Cells were stimulated with overlapping HIV-1 Gag 15-mer peptides. CD4+ T cells upregulating both CD40 ligand and CD69 were sorted as responding cells. Specimen: CD4+ T cells sorted from PBMCs after approximately 20-hour stimulation, collected from a patient who received antiretroviral therapy. Every receptor here comes from an adult man with HIV who was CMV-seropositive.

For this clone: Other nucleotide sequences in the sample specify the same CDR3. The gene calls are TRBV7-2 and TRBJ2-3; no firm D call. Germline CDR1 SGHTA, CDR2 FQGNSA. V was trimmed by 0 bases and J by 3 bases, leaving 7 bases between them. This CDR3 has 14 residues. The CDR3 region has the DNA TGTGCCAGCAGCTTAGCGGGAAGGACAGATACGCAGTATTTT. It translates to CASSLAGRTDTQYF.

V usage is TRBV7-2 and J usage is TRBJ2-6; D unclear. Germline V CDR1 and CDR2: SGHTA, FQGNSA. The V and J ends lost 7 bases and 2 bases respectively, with 6 bases between them. The CDR3 length is 13 residues. The CDR3 reads CASIVAGANVLTF. CDR3 DNA sequence: TGTGCCAGCATTGTCGCTGGGGCCAACGTCCTGACTTTC.

This clone was recorded a few times. The V call is TRBV19, the J call TRBJ1-5, with 7 bases lining up with TRBD1. This CDR3 spans 15 amino acids. The trim removed 4 bases at V and 6 bases at J, leaving 9 bases unmatched. Germline V lookup: CDR1 LNHDA, CDR2 SQIVND (reference sequence). This CDR3 is CASSTPRQGAQPQHF. The DNA for the CDR3 is TGTGCCAGTAGTACCCCCCGACAGGGTGCTCAGCCCCAGCATTTT.